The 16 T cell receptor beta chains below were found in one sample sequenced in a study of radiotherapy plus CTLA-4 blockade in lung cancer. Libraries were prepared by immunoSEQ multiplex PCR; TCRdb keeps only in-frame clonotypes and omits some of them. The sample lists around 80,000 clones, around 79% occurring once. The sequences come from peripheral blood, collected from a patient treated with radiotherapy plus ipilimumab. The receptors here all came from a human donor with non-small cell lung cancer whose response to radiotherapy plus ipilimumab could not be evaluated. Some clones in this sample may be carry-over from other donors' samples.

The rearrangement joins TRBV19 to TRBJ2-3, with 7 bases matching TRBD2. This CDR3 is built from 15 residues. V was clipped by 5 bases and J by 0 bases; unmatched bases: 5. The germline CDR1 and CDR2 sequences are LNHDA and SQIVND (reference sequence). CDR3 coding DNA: TGTGCCAGTAGTGGACCCGGGGGGAGCACAGATACGCAGTATTTT. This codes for CASSGPGGSTDTQYF. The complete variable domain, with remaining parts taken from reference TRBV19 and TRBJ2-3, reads DGGITQSPKYLFRKEGQNVTLSCEQNLNHDAMYWYRQDPGQGLRLIYYSQIVNDFQKGDIAEGYSVSREKKESFPLTVTSAQKNPTAFYLCASSGPGGSTDTQYFGPGTRLTVL.

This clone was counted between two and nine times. CDR3 DNA sequence: TGTGCCAGCAAGAGGGATTACACCGGGGAGCTGTTTTTT. Encoded protein: CASKRDYTGELFF. The gene calls are TRBV6-5 and TRBJ2-2, with D possibly being TRBD2 (5 bases). This CDR3 comprises 13 residues. Between the trimmed V and J ends, which lost 7 bases and 3 bases, there was a span of 9 bases. CDR1 is MNHEY and CDR2 is SVGAGI in the germline V gene.

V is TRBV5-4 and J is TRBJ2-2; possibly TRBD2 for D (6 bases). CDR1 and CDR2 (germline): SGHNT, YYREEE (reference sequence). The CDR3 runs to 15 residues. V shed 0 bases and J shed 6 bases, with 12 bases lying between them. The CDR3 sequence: CASSLGLGGPGELFF. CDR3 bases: TGTGCCAGCAGCTTGGGCCTAGGAGGGCCCGGGGAGCTGTTTTTT.

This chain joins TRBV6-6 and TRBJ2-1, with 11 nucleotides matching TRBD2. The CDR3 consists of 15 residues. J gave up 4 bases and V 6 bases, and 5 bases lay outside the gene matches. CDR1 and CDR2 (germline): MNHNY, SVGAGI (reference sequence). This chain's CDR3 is CASSVLAGVYNEQFF. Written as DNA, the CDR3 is TGTGCCAGCAGCGTACTAGCGGGGGTATACAATGAGCAGTTCTTC.

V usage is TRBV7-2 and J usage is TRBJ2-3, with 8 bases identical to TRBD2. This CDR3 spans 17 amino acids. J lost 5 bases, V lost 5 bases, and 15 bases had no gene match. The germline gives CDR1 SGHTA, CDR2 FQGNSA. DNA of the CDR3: TGTGCCAGCAGCCCCGGGACTAGGCGGCGTTCGAGAGATACGCAGTATTTT. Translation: CASSPGTRRRSRDTQYF.

The CDR3 region has the DNA TGCGCCAGCAGCCAACGTGGACAGAGCACAGATACGCAGTATTTT. This encodes CASSQRGQSTDTQYF. The J gene is TRBJ2-3, the V gene TRBV4-1, with D maybe TRBD1 (6 bases). This CDR3 is built from 15 residues. The germline gives CDR1 MGHRA, CDR2 YSYEKL. The ends were cut back, 2 bases at V and 0 bases at J, with 9 bases in the middle.

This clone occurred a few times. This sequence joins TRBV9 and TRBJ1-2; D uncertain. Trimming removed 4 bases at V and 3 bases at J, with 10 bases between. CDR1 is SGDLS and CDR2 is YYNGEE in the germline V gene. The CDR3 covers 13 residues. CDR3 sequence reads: CASSSPGDYGYTF. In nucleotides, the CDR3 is TGTGCCAGCAGCAGCCCCGGGGACTATGGCTACACCTTC.

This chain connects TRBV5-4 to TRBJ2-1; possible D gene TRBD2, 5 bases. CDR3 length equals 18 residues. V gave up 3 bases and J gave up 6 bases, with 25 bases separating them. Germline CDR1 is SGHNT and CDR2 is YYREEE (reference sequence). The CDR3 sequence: CASSSRARSEVLGNEQFF. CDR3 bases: TGTGCCAGCAGCTCGAGGGCCCGATCAGAGGTTCTGGGCAATGAGCAGTTCTTC.

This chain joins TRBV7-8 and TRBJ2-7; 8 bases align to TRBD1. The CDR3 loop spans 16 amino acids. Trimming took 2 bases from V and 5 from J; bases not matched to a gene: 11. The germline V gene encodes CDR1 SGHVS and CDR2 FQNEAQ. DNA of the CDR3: TGTGCCAGCAGCTTATCGAGTCGGACAGGGCCACACGAGCAGTACTTC. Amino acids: CASSLSSRTGPHEQYF.

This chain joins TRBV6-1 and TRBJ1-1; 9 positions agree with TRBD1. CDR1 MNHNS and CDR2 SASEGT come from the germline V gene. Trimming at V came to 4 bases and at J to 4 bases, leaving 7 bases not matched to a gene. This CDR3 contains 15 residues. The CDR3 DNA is TGTGCCAGCAGTGCCTCCGGGACAGGGAGCACTGAAGCTTTCTTT. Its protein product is CASSASGTGSTEAFF.

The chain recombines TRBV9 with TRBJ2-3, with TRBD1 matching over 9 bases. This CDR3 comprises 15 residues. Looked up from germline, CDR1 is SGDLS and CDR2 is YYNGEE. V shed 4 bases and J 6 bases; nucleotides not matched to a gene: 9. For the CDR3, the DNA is TGTGCCAGCAGCTCCCGGGACAGGGATTTTGATACGCAGTATTTT. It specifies CASSSRDRDFDTQYF.

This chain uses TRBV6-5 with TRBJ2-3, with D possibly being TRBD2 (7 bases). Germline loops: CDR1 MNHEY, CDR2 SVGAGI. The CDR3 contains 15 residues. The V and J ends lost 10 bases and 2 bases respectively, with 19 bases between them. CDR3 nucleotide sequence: TGTGCCACCGCCCAGGGAGGGGGGTCCACAGATACGCAGTATTTT. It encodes CATAQGGGSTDTQYF.

The CDR3 is CASSFGKLGTEAFF. CDR3 bases: TGTGCCAGCAGTTTCGGGAAACTGGGCACTGAAGCTTTCTTT. The genes are TRBV28 and TRBJ1-1; D not certain. The V end was cut by 3 bases, the J end by 4 bases, with 12 bases between. In germline, CDR1 is MDHEN, CDR2 SYDVKM. CDR3 size: 14 residues.

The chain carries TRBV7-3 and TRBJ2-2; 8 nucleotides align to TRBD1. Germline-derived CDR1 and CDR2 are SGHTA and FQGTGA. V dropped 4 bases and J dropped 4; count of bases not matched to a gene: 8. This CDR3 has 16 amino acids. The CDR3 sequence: CASSSETGALTGELFF. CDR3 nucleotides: TGTGCCAGCAGCTCAGAGACAGGGGCGCTCACCGGGGAGCTGTTTTTT.

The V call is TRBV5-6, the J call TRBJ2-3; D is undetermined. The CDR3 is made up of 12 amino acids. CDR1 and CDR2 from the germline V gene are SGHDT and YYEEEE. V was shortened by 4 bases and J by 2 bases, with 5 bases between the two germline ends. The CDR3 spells CASSPFTDTQYF. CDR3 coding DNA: TGTGCCAGCAGCCCCTTCACAGATACGCAGTATTTT.

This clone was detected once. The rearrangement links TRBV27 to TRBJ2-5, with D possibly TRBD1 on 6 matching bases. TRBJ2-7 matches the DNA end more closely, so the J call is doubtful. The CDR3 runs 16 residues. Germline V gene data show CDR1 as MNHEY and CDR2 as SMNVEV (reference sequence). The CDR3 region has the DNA TGTGCCAGCAGTGCCTCAGCAGGACAGTTGTCCTACGAGCAGTACTTC. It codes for CASSASAGQLSYEQYF.